The rows below give T cell receptor beta chains drawn from one sample of a study of T cells in localized non-small cell lung cancer. Profiled with immunoSEQ multiplex PCR; TCRdb holds only in-frame clones, not every one. This table holds some 22,000 clones, about 88% found once. This specimen was PBMCs, taken before any cancer treatment. The receptors here all came from a man aged 40 to 69 with stage II squamous cell lung carcinoma. CDR3s include the opening cysteine and the closing phenylalanine or tryptophan. D genes are given only for firm matches. A clone size is listed for some rows: how often the clone was seen (once, few, many), or a class if it is expanded.

TRBV19	-	TRBJ1-5	few	CASTGYESSQGTNQPQHF	TGTGCCAGTACGGGTTATGAGAGCTCACAGGGAACTAATCAGCCCCAGCATTTT
TRBV9	TRBD1	TRBJ1-2	-	CASSVGGQGIYGYTF	TGTGCCAGCAGCGTAGGGGGACAGGGAATCTATGGCTACACCTTC
TRBV9	TRBD2	TRBJ2-5	-	CASSAAMGGRLGETQYF	TGTGCCAGCAGCGCAGCTATGGGAGGGAGGCTCGGGGAGACCCAGTACTTC
TRBV21-1	-	TRBJ2-5	-	CASSNGLNRGLLCFQETQYF	TGTGCCAGCAGCAACGGACTAAACAGGGGTCTACTCTGCTTCCAAGAGACCCAGTACTTC
TRBV5-1	TRBD1	TRBJ1-1	-	CASGTANTEAFF	TGCGCCAGCGGGACAGCCAACACTGAAGCTTTCTTT
TRBV18	-	TRBJ2-5	-	CASSPRRQETQYF	TGTGCCAGCTCACCACGGAGGCAAGAGACCCAGTACTTC
TRBV5-1	-	TRBJ2-3	-	CASSLASGLGTDTQYF	TGCGCCAGCAGCTTGGCTTCGGGGTTGGGCACAGATACGCAGTATTTT
TRBV7-9	-	TRBJ2-3	-	CASTYSGASTDTQYF	TGTGCCAGCACCTACTCGGGGGCTAGCACAGATACGCAGTATTTT
TRBV29-1	TRBD2	TRBJ2-1	-	CSVDGLAGGEGEQFF	TGCAGCGTTGACGGGCTAGCGGGGGGTGAGGGCGAGCAGTTCTTC
TRBV6-5	-	TRBJ1-1	-	CASSRPRALDEAFF	TGTGCCAGCAGTCGACCCAGGGCGCTAGATGAAGCTTTCTTT
TRBV14	-	TRBJ2-5	-	CASSHGAVGGLQTETQYF	TGTGCCAGCAGCCACGGTGCGGTTGGGGGACTCCAGACAGAGACCCAGTACTTC
TRBV6-6	-	TRBJ1-1	-	CASSYGGARHTEAFF	TGTGCCAGCAGTTACGGGGGGGCGAGGCACACTGAAGCTTTCTTT
TRBV7-4	-	TRBJ2-7	-	CASSLLLEQYF	TGTGCCAGCAGCCTCCTCCTCGAGCAGTACTTC
TRBV28	TRBD1	TRBJ1-1	-	CASSSGGQGAAEAFF	TGTGCCAGCAGCTCGGGAGGACAGGGGGCTGCTGAAGCTTTCTTT
TRBV7-2	TRBD2	TRBJ2-1	-	CASSFGLDNEQFF	TGTGCCAGCAGCTTTGGACTAGACAATGAGCAGTTCTTC
TRBV5-1	-	TRBJ1-3	-	CASSLEPRSGNTIYF	TGCGCCAGCAGCTTGGAGCCGCGCTCTGGAAACACCATATATTTT
TRBV10-3	-	TRBJ1-2	-	CAIMETPVSIGYTF	TGTGCCATCATGGAGACCCCTGTCTCCATTGGCTACACCTTC
TRBV2	TRBD1	TRBJ2-4	-	CATSSRQGANIQYF	TGTGCCACCTCGTCTCGACAGGGAGCCAACATTCAGTACTTC
TRBV27	TRBD1	TRBJ2-7	-	CASSLPGQVEQYF	TGTGCCAGCAGTTTACCCGGACAGGTGGAGCAGTACTTC
TRBV7-2	TRBD1	TRBJ2-2	-	CASSLWTGDTGELFF	TGTGCCAGCAGCCTCTGGACAGGGGACACCGGGGAGCTGTTTTTT
TRBV19	-	TRBJ1-1	-	CASSVRGAHTEAFF	TGTGCCAGTAGTGTCCGGGGTGCTCACACTGAAGCTTTCTTT
TRBV7-8	-	TRBJ2-7	-	CASSLDIPYEQYF	TGTGCCAGCAGCTTAGATATTCCCTACGAGCAGTACTTC
TRBV10-3	TRBD1	TRBJ2-7	-	CAISGTGAYEQYF	TGTGCCATCAGCGGGACAGGGGCCTACGAGCAGTACTTC
TRBV16	-	TRBJ2-5	-	CASSQIGDRQETQYF	TGTGCCAGCAGCCAAATCGGGGACCGCCAAGAGACCCAGTACTTC
TRBV30	-	TRBJ1-3	-	CAWSVKGSSGNTIYF	TGTGCCTGGAGTGTAAAGGGGTCCTCTGGAAACACCATATATTTT
TRBV9	TRBD2	TRBJ2-3	-	CASSVAGGRTDTQYF	TGTGCCAGCAGCGTGGCGGGGGGGCGAACAGATACGCAGTATTTT
TRBV9	TRBD2	TRBJ2-1	-	CASSSRPGLAGTHNEQFF	TGTGCCAGCAGCTCCCGTCCGGGACTAGCGGGAACCCACAATGAGCAGTTCTTC
TRBV4-3	-	TRBJ1-2	-	CASSQEARPYGYTF	TGCGCCAGCAGCCAAGAGGCACGACCGTATGGCTACACCTTC
TRBV10-2	-	TRBJ2-1	-	CASSEGYYNEQFF	TGCGCCAGCAGTGAAGGCTACTACAATGAGCAGTTCTTC
TRBV5-4	-	TRBJ1-1	-	CASSLGGTMNTEAFF	TGTGCCAGCAGCTTGGGGGGCACTATGAACACTGAAGCTTTCTTT
TRBV29-1	TRBD1	TRBJ1-1	-	CSVGGGTGDVSEAFF	TGCAGCGTTGGTGGGGGGACAGGGGATGTCTCTGAAGCTTTCTTT
TRBV2	-	TRBJ1-2	-	CATREGNGYTF	TGTGCCACCAGGGAGGGGAATGGCTACACCTTC
TRBV11-2	-	TRBJ1-1	-	CASSLTFGFRQGATEAFF	TGTGCCAGCAGCTTAACGTTTGGCTTCCGGCAGGGTGCCACTGAAGCTTTCTTT
TRBV6-5	TRBD1	TRBJ2-7	-	CASTGTGPNEQYF	TGTGCCAGCACTGGGACAGGGCCTAACGAGCAGTACTTC
TRBV29-1	-	TRBJ1-1	-	CSVGDRLKMTEAFF	TGCAGCGTTGGCGACCGACTGAAGATGACTGAAGCTTTCTTT
TRBV28	TRBD1	TRBJ1-4	-	CASSLGTGATNEKLFF	TGTGCCAGCAGTTTGGGCACAGGGGCAACTAATGAAAAACTGTTTTTT
TRBV27	-	TRBJ1-2	once	CASSQRDNSGYTF	TGTGCCAGCAGTCAACGGGACAACTCTGGCTACACCTTC
TRBV10-3	-	TRBJ1-3	-	CAISETGYGNTIYF	TGTGCCATCAGTGAGACAGGGTATGGAAACACCATATATTTT
TRBV9	TRBD1	TRBJ2-1	-	CASSPDRELLSYNEQFF	TGTGCCAGCAGCCCCGACAGGGAGTTGCTCTCCTACAATGAGCAGTTCTTC
TRBV27	TRBD2	TRBJ2-7	-	CASSPGTSGTYEQYF	TGTGCCAGCAGTCCGGGGACTAGCGGAACCTACGAGCAGTACTTC
TRBV28	-	TRBJ1-5	-	CASSFTGMDQPQHF	TGTGCCAGCAGTTTTACAGGGATGGATCAGCCCCAGCATTTT
TRBV6-5	TRBD2	TRBJ2-5	-	CASSYAGGLEETQYF	TGTGCCAGCAGTTACGCGGGGGGCCTAGAAGAGACCCAGTACTTC
TRBV5-1	-	TRBJ1-4	-	CASSLAGAPSEKLFF	TGCGCCAGCAGCTTGGCTGGGGCGCCGAGCGAAAAACTGTTTTTT
TRBV19	-	TRBJ2-2	-	CASSIPGLGPSTGELFF	TGTGCCAGTAGTATACCGGGACTTGGCCCTTCAACCGGGGAGCTGTTTTTT
TRBV6-5	TRBD1	TRBJ1-2	-	CASRTGDYGYTF	TGTGCCAGCAGAACAGGGGACTATGGCTACACCTTC
TRBV10-1	-	TRBJ1-2	-	CASSETGPNYGYTF	TGCGCCAGCAGTGAAACGGGGCCTAACTATGGCTACACCTTC
TRBV6-1	-	TRBJ2-1	-	CASRGGGRASNEQFF	TGTGCCAGCAGAGGGGGGGGGAGGGCGAGCAATGAGCAGTTCTTC
TRBV5-1	-	TRBJ1-2	-	CASSLRGGDYGYTF	TGCGCCAGCAGCTTAAGAGGGGGTGACTATGGCTACACCTTC
TRBV5-1	TRBD2	TRBJ2-2	-	CASSPGLAGGLVNTGELFF	TGCGCCAGCAGCCCGGGACTAGCGGGGGGGCTAGTGAACACCGGGGAGCTGTTTTTT
TRBV15	-	TRBJ2-7	-	CATSRTRSSYEQYF	TGTGCCACCAGCAGGACTAGAAGCTCCTACGAGCAGTACTTC
TRBV10-3	-	TRBJ1-3	-	CAISESPAASGNTIYF	TGTGCCATCAGTGAGTCGCCAGCCGCCTCTGGAAACACCATATATTTT
TRBV9	-	TRBJ2-5	-	CASSPRGFTETQYF	TGTGCCAGCAGCCCTCGGGGGTTTACGGAGACCCAGTACTTC
TRBV7-9	-	TRBJ1-1	-	CASSLAEEAFF	TGTGCCAGCAGCTTAGCAGAAGAAGCTTTCTTT
TRBV5-8	TRBD2	TRBJ2-7	-	CASSSGLANYEQYF	TGTGCCAGCAGCTCGGGACTAGCTAACTACGAGCAGTACTTC
TRBV28	TRBD1	TRBJ2-1	-	CASRTGDNEQFF	TGTGCCAGCCGGACAGGCGACAATGAGCAGTTCTTC